These 11 T cell receptor beta chains were sequenced from one sample in a study of T cell repertoires in cytomegalovirus infection. From the reads, TCRdb called clonotypes with MiXCR, one entry per CDR3 protein. The table lists 650,000 to 900,000 distinct CDR3 sequences, 30% to 35% of them singletons. No antigen is known for these receptors. The sequenced sample was cultured CD8+ T cells from PBMCs, obtained from culture after CMV antigen stimulation. The receptors shown here come from a human donor in good health (CMV status not recorded). Some clones in this sample may be carry-over from other donors' samples.

This clonotype was observed a few times. This chain joins TRBV6-5 and TRBJ2-2, with D unresolved. The CDR3 is 14 residues long. V lost 6 bases and J 4 bases, leaving 12 bases between the germline ends. Germline CDR1 MNHEY, CDR2 SVGAGI. Here the CDR3 DNA reads TGTGCCAGCAGGGAGACAAGGTCCACCGGGGAGCTGTTTTTT. Translated, it gives CASRETRSTGELFF.

There are many counts of this clonotype. The V gene is TRBV7-2, the J gene TRBJ1-6, with 8 positions matching TRBD1. The ends lost 1 base at V and 7 bases at J; junction bases unmatched: 3. CDR1 is SGHTA, CDR2 FQGNSA, per germline. CDR3 size: 15 residues. This chain's CDR3 is CASSLGGTGNSPLHF. DNA for the CDR3: TGTGCCAGCAGCTTAGGAGGGACAGGAAATTCACCCCTCCACTTT.

This rearrangement joins TRBV7-2 to TRBJ2-5, with 15 nucleotides matching TRBD2. CDR1 SGHTA and CDR2 FQGNSA come from the germline V gene. After removal of 5 bases from V and 4 bases from J, the junction contained 5 bases not matched to a gene. CDR3 size: 16 residues. The CDR3 bases are TGTGCCAGCAGCCCTTGGACTAGCGGGGGGGGAGAGACCCAGTACTTC. Translating gives CASSPWTSGGGETQYF.

The chain carries TRBV20-1 and TRBJ1-1; D unresolved. V was pared by 4 bases and J by 0 bases, with 18 bases between. This CDR3 is built from 16 residues. Looked up from germline, CDR1 is DFQATT and CDR2 is SNEGSKA (reference sequence). This CDR3 reads CSAIGGVYPLNTEAFF. In DNA form, the CDR3 reads TGCAGTGCTATAGGCGGTGTCTACCCTCTGAACACTGAAGCTTTCTTT.

The chain links TRBV7-9 to TRBJ2-1, with D possibly TRBD2 on 5 matching bases. Trimming removed 1 base at V and 0 bases at J, with 16 bases between. Germline loops: CDR1 SEHNR, CDR2 FQNEAQ (reference sequence). The CDR3 runs 18 residues. In DNA, the CDR3 is TGTGCCAGCAGCTTAGTGTCAGAGGCTAGCAGCTCCTACAATGAGCAGTTCTTC. This translates into CASSLVSEASSSYNEQFF.

In its sample, this clonotype was seen many times. The chain recombines TRBV7-2 with TRBJ1-3, with D possibly being TRBD1 (6 bases). Germline V gene sequence: CDR1 SGHTA, CDR2 FQGNSA. Trimming shortened V by 3 bases and J by 0 bases, and 9 bases separated the two germline ends. The CDR3 is made up of 15 amino acids. CDR3 sequence reads: CASSFSDSSGNTIYF. The CDR3 nucleotides are TGTGCCAGCAGCTTCTCGGACAGCTCTGGAAACACCATATATTTT.

This clonotype was counted only a few times. The chain combines TRBV7-9 with TRBJ2-7; D possibly corresponds to TRBD1 (6 bases). This CDR3 comprises 14 residues. With 7 bases removed from V and 3 bases from J, the gap between germline ends came to 16 bases. Germline values: CDR1 SEHNR, CDR2 FQNEAQ (reference sequence). The CDR3 DNA reads TGTGCCAGCACTTCTAGTACAGGGAACTACGAGCAGTACTTC. Translation gives CASTSSTGNYEQYF.

A few counts support this clonotype. The chain employs TRBV12-3 or TRBV12-4 and TRBJ2-5; a weak D match, TRBD2 (6 bases). CDR3 size: 13 residues. Trimming left V 3 bases short and J 10 bases short, with 15 bases between. CDR3 nucleotide sequence: TGTGCCAGCAGTTTTGGCGGGGTCGGATTCCAGTACTTC. Translated: CASSFGGVGFQYF.

A few counts support this clonotype. V usage is TRBV11-2 and J usage is TRBJ2-3; 7 nucleotides align to TRBD1. This CDR3 spans 14 amino acids. The junction had 7 bases not matched to a gene; V was cut back by 5 bases and J by 5 bases. CDR1 SGHAT and CDR2 FQNNGV come from the germline V gene. In DNA form, the CDR3 reads TGTGCCAGCAGCCCCGACAGGGAAGTAGATACGCAGTATTTT. It encodes CASSPDREVDTQYF.

The chain has TRBV11-2 and TRBJ1-1, with TRBD1 matching 11 bases. Germline assignment: CDR1 SGHAT and CDR2 FQNNGV. J was trimmed by 6 bases and V by 5 bases; bases with no gene match: 14. The CDR3 is made up of 17 amino acids. The CDR3 sequence: CASSPWTGGKGGAEAFF. CDR3 DNA sequence: TGTGCCAGCAGCCCGTGGACAGGGGGCAAAGGGGGAGCTGAAGCTTTCTTT.

The rearrangement joins TRBV29-1 to TRBJ2-2; TRBD2 agrees at 7 bases. Germline V gene sequence: CDR1 SQVTM, CDR2 ANQGSEA. The CDR3 has 13 amino acids. CDR3 nucleotides: TGCAGTCACGGGGGGACGAACACCGGGGAGCTGTTTTTT. Amino acids: CSHGGTNTGELFF.